The present TCR beta chain was sequenced within a study of blood T cell repertoires in COVID-19. Turning to the study itself: PBMCs, B-cell-depleted T cells, or T cells were the source of the cDNA or gDNA that made up the material.

In the original processing: Reference gene primer amplification in the assay estimated nucleated cell counts. Assay used: immunoSEQ multiplex PCR; TCRdb lists only in-frame clones, some missing. The DNA was the basis for D and trimming; V, J and clone size are from that table. The sample comprises roughly 58,000 clones, under 80% of which are singletons, and around half rests with the top ten. Exposed participants encountered a COVID-19 case during the 2 weeks preceding study entry. Germline assignment: CDR1 SGHRS and CDR2 YFSETQ. The V end lost 0 bases, the J end lost 2 bases, and 10 bases lay between the germline ends. CDR3 length: 15 amino acids.

Sequences were obtained from PBMCs or T cells enriched from blood (not recorded which). The V gene is TRBV5-1, the J gene TRBJ2-3; D ambiguous. This TCR was sampled from a woman aged 60 to 75 who had been exposed to COVID-19. Here the CDR3 reads CASSLVGQITDTQYF. DNA of the CDR3: TGCGCCAGCAGCTTGGTGGGCCAAATCACAGATACGCAGTATTTT.